This TCR beta chain was recorded in a study of T cells in Graves' hyperthyroidism and ophthalmopathy. The J segment lost 6 bases and the V segment lost 1 base, leaving 17 bases of the junction unmatched. Germline CDR1 reads GTSNPN; CDR2 reads SVGIG (reference sequence). The CDR3 length is 18 residues. Authors of the study amplified TCR beta CDR3 regions from RNA transcripts. The TCR CDR3 was amplified in a first-round RT-PCR using the HTBI primer set. One entry per CDR3 protein, called by TCRdb with MiXCR from the multiplex PCR reads. The sample records fewer than 350,000 distinct CDR3 sequences, roughly 19% being singletons. This clonotype was seen a handful of times.

Sequencing was done on a sample of blood. This clonotype originated in a middle-aged man with Graves' ophthalmopathy. V and J are TRBV30 and TRBJ2-2, with 7 bases lining up with TRBD2. The CDR3 protein is CAWSDGPSSGGPAGELFF. CDR3 in DNA: TGTGCCTGGAGTGATGGTCCCTCGTCGGGAGGACCGGCCGGGGAGCTGTTTTTT.